What follows describes a single TCR beta chain. TCRdb reanalysed the PCR reads using MiXCR and keeps one entry per CDR3 protein. The table has roughly 17,000 distinct CDR3 sequences, 50% seen once. This sample stems from a study of tumor-infiltrating lymphocytes in oesophageal squamous cell carcinoma. The source of this sequence is a male donor with esophageal squamous cell carcinoma. Sequencing was performed on esophageal tumor tissue.

DNA for the CDR3: TGTGCCAGCAATCAAAACTACAATGAGCAGTTCTTC. Its protein is CASNQNYNEQFF. The rearrangement links TRBV28 to TRBJ2-1; D not resolved. The germline V gene has CDR1 MDHEN and CDR2 SYDVKM. V lost 7 bases to trimming and J lost 3 bases, with 7 bases between them. The CDR3 totals 12 residues.